Below are 21 T cell receptor beta chains sequenced from a single sample in a study of cytomegalovirus exposure and HLA in healthy donors. Amplification used 60 Vbeta primers and 13 Jbeta primers. Repertoires were generated with immunoSEQ multiplex PCR, while TCRdb's copy carries only in-frame clones and drops some. The sample lists fewer than 95,000 clones, 85% occurring once. The sequenced sample was PBMCs. The receptors originated from a man aged 40-55 years in good health and CMV-seropositive.

V and J are TRBV7-6 and TRBJ1-1, with D hard to call. V was clipped by 3 bases and J by 10 bases, with 9 bases between them. The CDR3 is 11 amino acids. Germline CDR1 is SGHVS and CDR2 is FNYEAQ. The CDR3 DNA is TGTGCCAGCAGCTTGGGCGCAGGAGCTTTCTTT. It codes for CASSLGAGAFF.

This clone was counted only a few times. J is TRBJ1-5 and V is TRBV28; 8 positions agree with TRBD1. This CDR3 comprises 16 residues. Germline V gene sequence: CDR1 MDHEN, CDR2 SYDVKM. The J segment lost 3 bases and the V segment lost 5 bases, leaving 9 bases of the junction unmatched. The chain's CDR3 is CASSPQTGASNQPQHF. CDR3 bases: TGTGCCAGCAGTCCCCAGACAGGGGCTTCCAATCAGCCCCAGCATTTT.

V is TRBV9 and J is TRBJ2-1, with TRBD1 matching over 7 bases. Looked up from germline, CDR1 is SGDLS and CDR2 is YYNGEE. V was clipped by 2 bases and J by 5 bases; unmatched bases: 4. The CDR3 consists of 14 residues. CDR3: CASSVGTENNEQFF. The CDR3 DNA reads TGTGCCAGCAGCGTGGGGACAGAAAACAATGAGCAGTTCTTC.

This chain links TRBV7-3 with TRBJ2-1, with no clear D. CDR3 length: 12 amino acids. The germline gives CDR1 SGHTA, CDR2 FQGTGA. The ends were cut back, 5 bases at V and 6 bases at J, with 8 bases in the middle. In nucleotides, the CDR3 is TGTGCCAGCAGCCCGACTGGCAATGAGCAGTTCTTC. Residues: CASSPTGNEQFF.

The CDR3 reads CASSEMGTDNYGYTF. The CDR3 nucleotides are TGTGCCAGCAGTGAAATGGGGACAGACAATTATGGCTACACCTTC. The chain carries TRBV2 and TRBJ1-2; 7 nucleotides agree with TRBD1. V dropped 2 bases and J dropped 5; count of bases not matched to a gene: 8. Germline V lookup: CDR1 SNHLY, CDR2 FYNNEI. The CDR3 sequence is 15 residues long.

The J gene is TRBJ1-2, the V gene TRBV28; possible D gene TRBD1, 5 bases. CDR1 and CDR2 from the germline V gene are MDHEN and SYDVKM. The CDR3 spans 13 residues. V was cut by 4 bases and J by 4 bases, with 10 bases left in between. The CDR3 coding sequence is TGTGCCAGCAGTTCAGGACACCTCTATGGCTACACCTTC. This sequence encodes CASSSGHLYGYTF.

V is TRBV7-6 and J is TRBJ2-5, with D perhaps TRBD2 (5 bases). The J call may be wrong; the DNA end is better matched by TRBJ2-7. Germline V gene lookup returns CDR1 SGHVS and CDR2 FNYEAQ. CDR3 length equals 12 residues. CDR3 amino acids: CASSQSGYEQYF. The CDR3 nucleotides are TGTGCCAGCAGCCAAAGCGGCTACGAGCAGTACTTC.

V gene TRBV9 combines with J gene TRBJ1-5, with D perhaps TRBD1 (6 bases). The CDR3 covers 14 residues. The germline V and J ends were trimmed by 4 bases and 9 bases, with 17 bases remaining between them. CDR1 and CDR2 from the germline V gene are SGDLS and YYNGEE. CDR3 nucleotide sequence: TGTGCCAGCAGCCCATCAGAGGGGGGGCTGCCCCAGCATTTT. Amino acid sequence: CASSPSEGGLPQHF.

J is TRBJ2-7 and V is TRBV13; a possible D gene is TRBD1 (6 bases). In germline, CDR1 is PRHDT, CDR2 FYEKMQ (reference sequence). Trimming removed 6 bases from V and 4 bases from J, with 13 bases in between. This CDR3 comprises 13 residues. The CDR3: CASSGTTRYEQYF. CDR3 coding DNA: TGTGCCAGCAGTGGGACAACCAGATACGAGCAGTACTTC.

Points on this clone: Its ends do not fully match the called genes, so a read error is possible. CDR3 nucleotides: TGTGCTAGCAGCGCCGGGACTTTTAGTGATCGCTACGAGCAGTACTTC. Encoded protein: CASSAGTFSDRYEQYF. The chain combines TRBV7-7 with TRBJ2-7, with a possible D match to TRBD2 (6 bases). The CDR3 extends over 16 amino acids. The germline gives CDR1 SSHAT, CDR2 FNYEAQ (reference sequence).

The chain has TRBV18 and TRBJ1-3, with D unresolved. This CDR3 comprises 16 residues. V was trimmed by 3 bases and J by 4 bases, leaving 16 bases between them. The germline V gene encodes CDR1 KGHSH and CDR2 LQKENI. The CDR3 sequence is CASSPGRQAGGNTIYF. CDR3 nucleotide sequence: TGTGCCAGCTCACCGGGCAGGCAGGCGGGCGGAAACACCATATATTTT. The whole variable domain, remainder taken from reference TRBV18 and TRBJ1-3, is NAGVMQNPRHLVRRRGQEARLRCSPMKGHSHVYWYRQLPEEGLKFMVYLQKENIIDESGMPKERFSAEFPKEGPSILRIQQVVRGDSAAYFCASSPGRQAGGNTIYFGEGSWLTVV.

The chain uses TRBV7-9 and TRBJ1-1; D is uncertain. Germline V gene sequence: CDR1 SEHNR, CDR2 FQNEAQ (reference sequence). There are 14 residues in the CDR3. Trimming stripped 1 base from V and 1 base from J, with 7 bases between. The CDR3 sequence is CASSLGSGNTEAFF. DNA of the CDR3: TGTGCCAGCAGCTTAGGTAGCGGGAACACTGAAGCTTTCTTT.

The gene calls are TRBV5-4 and TRBJ1-5; 7 bases are shared with TRBD1. The CDR3 loop spans 15 amino acids. V shed 4 bases and J 4 bases; nucleotides not matched to a gene: 8. Germline assignment: CDR1 SGHNT and CDR2 YYREEE (reference sequence). CDR3 coding DNA: TGTGCCAGCAGCCCAACCCCGGGACAGAATCAGCCCCAGCATTTT. This gives the protein CASSPTPGQNQPQHF.

This clone was recorded once. The rearrangement uses TRBV25-1 and TRBJ1-5, with D unclear. The germline gives CDR1 MGHDK, CDR2 SYGVNS. V dropped 2 bases and J dropped 3 bases, with 14 bases sitting between them. This CDR3 spans 16 amino acids. The CDR3 sequence is CASSELNREDNQPQHF. In DNA, the CDR3 is TGTGCCAGCAGTGAACTCAACCGGGAGGACAATCAGCCCCAGCATTTT.

V gene TRBV5-5 combines with J gene TRBJ2-6; a weak D match, TRBD1 (7 bases). V was cut by 2 bases and J by 0 bases, with 15 bases left in between. The CDR3 consists of 18 residues. Germline V gene sequence: CDR1 SGHKS, CDR2 YYEKEE (reference sequence). As DNA, the CDR3 is TGTGCCAGCAGCTTACTATCAGGGGGGTCCTCTGGGGCCAACGTCCTGACTTTC. It specifies CASSLLSGGSSGANVLTF.

The chain combines TRBV15 with TRBJ1-1, with D uncertain. Per germline, CDR1 LNHNV and CDR2 YYDKDF (reference sequence). This CDR3 is 13 amino acids long. V shed 0 bases and J shed 1 base, with 3 bases lying between them. The CDR3 here is CATSRDQNTEAFF. As DNA, the CDR3 is TGTGCCACCAGCAGAGATCAGAACACTGAAGCTTTCTTT.

This CDR3 reads CASSSTSGSYNEQFF. DNA for the CDR3: TGTGCCAGCAGCTCAACTAGCGGCTCCTACAATGAGCAGTTCTTC. The rearrangement links TRBV7-2 to TRBJ2-1, with 8 nucleotides matching TRBD2. The CDR3 extends over 15 amino acids. The ends lost 4 bases at V and 0 bases at J; junction bases unmatched: 2. Germline lookup yields CDR1 SGHTA and CDR2 FQGNSA. Drawing the rest from reference TRBV7-2 and TRBJ2-1, the complete variable domain is GAGVSQSPSNKVTEKGKDVELRCDPISGHTALYWYRQSLGQGLEFLIYFQGNSAPDKSGLPSDRFSAERTGGSVSTLTIQRTQQEDSAVYLCASSSTSGSYNEQFFGPGTRLTVL.

This chain uses TRBV6-1 with TRBJ2-7, with 8 bases aligning to TRBD1. The length of the CDR3 is 12 residues. CDR1 is MNHNS, CDR2 SASEGT, per germline. Losses at the gene ends were 11 bases for V and 3 bases for J; bases not matched to a gene: 6. Here the CDR3 DNA reads TGTGCCGCGGGACAGGCCCTCTACGAGCAGTACTTC. Translated, it gives CAAGQALYEQYF.

J is TRBJ2-7 and V is TRBV7-9; D gene uncertain. The germline V gene has CDR1 SEHNR and CDR2 FQNEAQ (reference sequence). V was cut by 0 bases and J by 6 bases, with 9 bases left in between. There are 13 residues in the CDR3. The DNA for the CDR3 is TGTGCCAGCAGCTTAGCAACGGTTTCCGAGCAGTACTTC. Translating gives CASSLATVSEQYF.

The rearrangement uses TRBV19 and TRBJ1-1; D gene unclear. The CDR3 is made up of 12 amino acids. Germline CDR1 LNHDA, CDR2 SQIVND (reference sequence). V lost 5 bases, J lost 11 bases, and 15 bases lay in between. CDR3 residues: CASSSRFSRAFF. CDR3 coding DNA: TGTGCCAGTAGTTCCCGGTTTAGCCGGGCTTTCTTT.

The chain couples TRBV7-9 to TRBJ2-2; 10 bases are shared with TRBD1. After removal of 10 bases from V and 6 bases from J, the junction contained 14 bases not matched to a gene. The germline gives CDR1 SEHNR, CDR2 FQNEAQ (reference sequence). This CDR3 contains 16 residues. The CDR3 nucleotides read TGTGCCACCTCCCCGGTGGGGACAGGGGAGGCCGGGGAGCTGTTTTTT. This gives the protein CATSPVGTGEAGELFF. The variable domain in full, with the rest retrieved from reference TRBV7-9 and TRBJ2-2, is DTGVSQNPRHKITKRGQNVTFRCDPISEHNRLYWYRQTLGQGPEFLTYFQNEAQLEKSRLLSDRFSAERPKGSFSTLEIQRTEQGDSAMYLCATSPVGTGEAGELFFGEGSRLTVL.